This TCR beta chain is drawn from a study of radiotherapy plus CTLA-4 blockade in lung cancer (dated by TCRdb to the late 2010s). In terms of the full investigation: Among the enrolled patients, about 20% had an objective response, and 31% reached disease control. The paper's findings and limits, for the study overall: After treatment with radiotherapy and ipilimumab, TCR clones that originated in tumors expanded in peripheral blood. Increased serum interferon-beta after radiation, together with early dynamic changes in blood T cell clones, were reported to be the strongest predictors of response.

Regarding this clone: Which antigen it targets is not known. No much larger clone exists at a distance of one base, and base qualities are not known.

To prepare the library, the immunoSEQ multiplex PCR assay was applied. In its TCRdb copy, this immuneACCESS table keeps in-frame sequences only and misses some clones. Where compared with another copy, unresolved V genes explain less than half of these, and the others have no known cause. For this sample there are about 50,000 clones; roughly 73% appear just once. The ten largest clones represent 3.5% of the sample. Reading the germline V gene gives CDR1 KGHSH and CDR2 LQKENI. From the cysteine up to the phenylalanine, the CDR3 has a length of 17 residues. Left in the record is the CDR3 DNA by itself, 51 bases read in frame from the first base. Relative to germline, V is 0 bases shorter and J is 1 base shorter, with 14 bases between their ends. The study evaluated CTLA-4 blockade (ipilimumab) given together with focal radiation therapy in patients who had chemo-refractory metastatic non-small-cell lung cancer.

This receptor was taken from a human donor with non-small cell lung cancer who had a complete response to radiotherapy plus ipilimumab. The sequencing here drew on peripheral blood, taken from a patient treated with radiotherapy plus ipilimumab. In this chain, TRBV18 is recombined with TRBJ2-3, with no confidently assigned D gene. The DNA sequence follows: TGTGCCAGCTCACCACCTTCCGGTTTATTTGGCACAGATACGCAGTATTTT. It specifies CASSPPSGLFGTDTQYF.